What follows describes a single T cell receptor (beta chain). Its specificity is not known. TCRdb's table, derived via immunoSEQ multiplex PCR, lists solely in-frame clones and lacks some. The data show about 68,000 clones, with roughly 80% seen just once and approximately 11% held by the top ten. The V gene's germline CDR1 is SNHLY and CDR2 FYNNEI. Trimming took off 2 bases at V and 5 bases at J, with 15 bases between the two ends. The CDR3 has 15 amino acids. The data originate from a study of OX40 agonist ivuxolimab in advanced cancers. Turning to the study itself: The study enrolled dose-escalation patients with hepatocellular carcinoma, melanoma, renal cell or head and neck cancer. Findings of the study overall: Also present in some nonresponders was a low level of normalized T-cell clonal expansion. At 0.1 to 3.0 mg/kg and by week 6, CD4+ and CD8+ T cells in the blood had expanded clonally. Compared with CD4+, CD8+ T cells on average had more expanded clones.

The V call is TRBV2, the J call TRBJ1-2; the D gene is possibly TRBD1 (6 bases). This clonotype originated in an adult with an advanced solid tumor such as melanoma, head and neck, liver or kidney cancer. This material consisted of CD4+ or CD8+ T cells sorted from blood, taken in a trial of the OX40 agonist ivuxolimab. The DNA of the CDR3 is TGTGCCAGCAGTGAACGGGGGGGCGCGAGGTATGGCTACACCTTC. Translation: CASSERGGARYGYTF.